The T cell receptor (beta chain) described here comes from a study of technical replicates of blood from a few donors. Profiling relied on immunoSEQ multiplex PCR, and the TCRdb table lists in-frame clones only, not all of them. The sample lists approximately 87,000 clones; 94% were seen once. Per the germline V gene, CDR1 is MNHNS and CDR2 is SASEGT. The J segment lost 6 bases and the V segment lost 5 bases, leaving 3 bases of the junction unmatched. The CDR3 spans 12 residues. V gene TRBV6-1 combines with J gene TRBJ2-7, with 8 bases aligning to TRBD1. The TCR originated in a human donor in good health. What was sequenced was T cells isolated from PBMCs. For the CDR3, the DNA is TGTGCCAGCAGTCCTACAGGGGGCGAGCAGTACTTC. This gives the protein CASSPTGGEQYF.